This TCR beta chain appears in the sequencing data of a study of cytomegalovirus exposure and HLA in healthy donors. Study-level points and caveats: Later on, analysis showed that most CMV-associated TCR beta chains appeared to be HLA-restricted. A prior analysis recorded that most TCR beta V segments were productive about 87% or about 30% of the time. Further analysis, carried out later, found HLA-associated TCR beta chains more clonally expanded than equally common other chains.

It was with 60 Vbeta and 13 Jbeta primers that the PCR ran. Produced via immunoSEQ multiplex PCR; TCRdb's table is partial and in-frame only. The profile covers 55,000 to 70,000 clones, with 60% to 70% appearing a single time and around 17% taken by the ten largest. This clone has only one observation. The antigen is not known. This CDR3 has 14 amino acids. V lost 4 bases, J lost 4 bases, and 5 bases stayed unmatched. The V gene's germline CDR1 is SGHNT and CDR2 YYREEE (reference sequence). This TCR was sampled from a man between 40 and 49 years old in good health and CMV-seropositive. Sequencing was done on a sample of PBMCs. V and J are TRBV5-4 and TRBJ2-5; 9 bases fit TRBD2. CDR3 sequence (DNA): TGTGCCAGCAGCGTAGCGGGAGTTTTAGAGACCCAGTACTTC. It yields the protein CASSVAGVLETQYF.